What follows describes a single T cell receptor beta chain. This CDR3 has 13 amino acids. CDR1 and CDR2 from the germline V gene are SGHRS and YFSETQ. With 1 base removed from V and 5 bases from J, the gap between germline ends came to 9 bases. The record originates from a study of T cells in localized non-small cell lung cancer. Generated by immunoSEQ multiplex PCR, the TCRdb table keeps only in-frame clones and is missing some. The sample lists 75,000 to 80,000 clones, approximately 80% occurring once. The V gene is TRBV5-1, the J gene TRBJ2-5; unclear D gene. The sequencing used peripheral blood, collected before any cancer treatment. This TCR was recovered from a female donor at least 60 years old with stage I lung adenocarcinoma. The CDR3 DNA reads TGCGCCAGCAGCTTGTCTGTGTCGGAGACCCAGTACTTC. Translating it yields CASSLSVSETQYF.